These 25 T cell receptor beta chains share one sample of origin, sequenced in a study of glioma-infiltrating T cells. The iRepertoire nested amplicon-rescue multiplex PCR amplified TCR alpha and beta CDR3s from RNA. MiXCR, applied by TCRdb to the multiplex PCR reads, yields one record per CDR3 protein. The data contain more than 350,000 distinct CDR3 sequences, 41% of them singletons. The sample comprised glioma tissue, nonneoplastic brain tissue, or PBMCs (not recorded which). The receptor source for this set is a human donor with low-grade glioma or glioblastoma, undergoing nonglioma brain surgery, or in good health (not recorded which).

This clonotype came up many times. V gene TRBV20-1 combines with J gene TRBJ1-5; D might be TRBD1 (5 bases). Between the trimmed V and J ends, which lost 3 bases and 5 bases, there was a span of 8 bases. CDR1 DFQATT and CDR2 SNEGSKA come from the germline V gene (reference sequence). This CDR3 has 12 residues. CDR3 in DNA: TGCAGTGCTAGGACAGCTGATCAGCCCCAGCATTTT. It is translated as CSARTADQPQHF.

CDR3 loop: CASSPWDRLRNEQFF. The CDR3 region has the DNA TGTGCCAGCAGCCCATGGGACAGGCTAAGAAATGAGCAGTTCTTC. The chain carries TRBV7-9 and TRBJ2-1; TRBD1 agrees at 8 bases. CDR3 length: 15 amino acids. CDR1 and CDR2 from the germline V gene are SEHNR and FQNEAQ (reference sequence). V dropped 5 bases and J dropped 7; count of bases not matched to a gene: 10.

The rearrangement uses TRBV7-2 and TRBJ2-7; TRBD2 matches 12 bases. Germline lookup yields CDR1 SGHTA and CDR2 FQGNSA. With 2 bases clipped from V and 6 bases from J, the junction kept 5 bases outside the gene matches. The CDR3 loop spans 15 amino acids. In nucleotides, the CDR3 is TGTGCCAGCAGCTTACTAGCGGGAGGGCCTGGCGAGCAGTACTTC. It encodes CASSLLAGGPGEQYF.

This clonotype was seen only a few times. V is TRBV5-4 and J is TRBJ1-6, with unresolved D. The CDR3 has 16 residues. V lost 0 bases, J lost 5 bases, and 12 bases lay in between. Germline CDR1 SGHNT, CDR2 YYREEE (reference sequence). The CDR3 DNA is TGTGCCAGCAGCTTGGGAAGACCCGAGAATAATTCACCCCTCCACTTT. Protein product: CASSLGRPENNSPLHF.

This clonotype was seen ten or more times. The chain carries TRBV6-1 and TRBJ2-7, with 8 bases lining up with TRBD1. Trimming cost V 5 bases and J 3 bases; bases outside gene matches: 9. Germline V gene sequence: CDR1 MNHNS, CDR2 SASEGT. CDR3 length: 15 amino acids. CDR3 protein: CASSRLAGTGYEQYF. The CDR3, as DNA: TGTGCCAGCAGTAGATTGGCCGGGACAGGCTACGAGCAGTACTTC.

The table lists this clonotype with many counts. The J gene is TRBJ2-7, the V gene TRBV6-1, with D unresolved. Trimming cost V 7 bases and J 4 bases, with 11 bases left between them. The CDR3 consists of 12 residues. The germline CDR1 and CDR2 sequences are MNHNS and SASEGT. CDR3 protein: CASKETIYEQYF. The CDR3, as DNA: TGTGCCAGCAAAGAGACAATATACGAGCAGTACTTC.

Of note for this clonotype: A much larger clone is a single base away; this may be a read error. The CDR3: CASGSPGGGGRNQPQHF. Written as DNA, the CDR3 is TGTGCCAGCGGATCCCCAGGGGGCGGAGGTAGGAATCAGCCCCAGCATTTT. This rearrangement joins TRBV6-1 to TRBJ1-5; 8 bases agree with TRBD1. Germline assignment: CDR1 MNHNS and CDR2 SASEGT. The CDR3 covers 17 residues. The V segment lost 8 bases and the J segment 4 bases; nucleotides outside the gene matches: 16.

The V and J genes are TRBV20-1 and TRBJ1-3, with 12 bases fitting TRBD1. The junction had 4 bases not matched to a gene; V was cut back by 0 bases and J by 7 bases. Germline assignment: CDR1 DFQATT and CDR2 SNEGSKA (reference sequence). CDR3 length equals 15 residues. The CDR3 DNA follows: TGCAGTGCTAGAGATGGGACAGGGGGCGGGAACACCATATATTTT. It is translated as CSARDGTGGGNTIYF.

A remark on this clonotype: A much larger clone differs from this one at a single base, so this may be a read error. The chain joins TRBV15 to TRBJ2-5, with 8 bases lining up with TRBD1. The length of the CDR3 is 15 residues. The ends lost 4 bases at V and 7 bases at J; junction bases unmatched: 11. Germline V gene lookup returns CDR1 LNHNV and CDR2 YYDKDF (reference sequence). CDR3 sequence (DNA): TGTGCCACCAGCATAGATGGACAGGGAGGTGTGACCCAGTACTTC. It yields the protein CATSIDGQGGVTQYF.

This clonotype was seen only a few times. The CDR3 spells CASSTGWYEQYF. The CDR3 nucleotides are TGTGCCAGCAGTACAGGGTGGTACGAGCAGTACTTC. The V gene is TRBV28, the J gene TRBJ2-7; a weak D match, TRBD1 (6 bases). Germline V gives CDR1 MDHEN, CDR2 SYDVKM. This CDR3 region has 12 residues. V dropped 5 bases and J dropped 4 bases, with 9 bases sitting between them. Variable domain in full (rest from reference TRBV28 and TRBJ2-7): DVKVTQSSRYLVKRTGEKVFLECVQDMDHENMFWYRQDPGLGLRLIYFSYDVKMKEKGDIPEGYSVSREKKERFSLILESASTNQTSMYLCASSTGWYEQYFGPGTRLTVT.

This clonotype was detected only a few times. This sequence joins TRBV28 and TRBJ1-4; D uncertain. CDR1 is MDHEN, CDR2 SYDVKM, per germline. V was trimmed by 5 bases and J by 8 bases, leaving 12 bases between them. The CDR3 is made up of 13 amino acids. The CDR3 nucleotides are TGTGCCAGCAGTCCTACCCCAGGCGAAAAACTGTTTTTT. This codes for CASSPTPGEKLFF. The entire variable domain, with the rest obtained from reference TRBV28 and TRBJ1-4, is as follows: DVKVTQSSRYLVKRTGEKVFLECVQDMDHENMFWYRQDPGLGLRLIYFSYDVKMKEKGDIPEGYSVSREKKERFSLILESASTNQTSMYLCASSPTPGEKLFFGSGTQLSVL.

The rearrangement uses TRBV6-6 and TRBJ2-7; D not certain. Trimming took off 2 bases at V and 4 bases at J, with 15 bases between the two ends. CDR1 and CDR2 from the germline V gene are MNHNY and SVGAGI (reference sequence). The CDR3 is made up of 15 amino acids. In nucleotides, the CDR3 is TGTGCCAGCAGTTACCTTCTGGTGGTTCCTTACGAGCAGTACTTC. The encoded protein is CASSYLLVVPYEQYF.

This clonotype was seen just once. The CDR3 does not end in the conserved phenylalanine or tryptophan, so this is likely a read error. The chain recombines TRBV7-9 with TRBJ2-7; D could derive from TRBD1 or TRBD2 (5 bases each). The V end lost 5 bases, the J end lost 3 bases, and 14 bases lay between the germline ends. This CDR3 is built from 14 residues. In germline, CDR1 is SEHNR, CDR2 FQNEAQ (reference sequence). The CDR3 coding sequence is TGTGCCAGCAGCGCCCGGGACGGATACTACGAGCAGTACTCC. Translated: CASSARDGYYEQYS.

About this clonotype itself: This may be a read error, as it is one base from a much larger clone. The CDR3 does not end in the conserved phenylalanine or tryptophan, so this is likely a read error. The chain has TRBV20-1 and TRBJ2-7, with 9 bases that match TRBD1. This CDR3 region has 13 residues. Germline V gene lookup returns CDR1 DFQATT and CDR2 SNEGSKA (reference sequence). Trimming took 5 bases from V and 2 from J; bases not matched to a gene: 4. This CDR3 is CSAPGTGTYEQYS. The CDR3 DNA reads TGCAGTGCTCCCGGGACAGGGACCTACGAGCAGTACTCC.

The table lists this clonotype with many counts. The chain employs TRBV27 and TRBJ2-1; TRBD2 matches at 11 bases. Germline trimming cut 3 bases from V and 2 bases from J; bases unmatched to any gene: 3. Germline loops: CDR1 MNHEY, CDR2 SMNVEV (reference sequence). This CDR3 comprises 16 residues. CDR3 residues: CASSLTSGTTYNEQFF. CDR3 bases: TGTGCCAGCAGTTTGACTAGCGGGACCACCTACAATGAGCAGTTCTTC.

The rearrangement uses TRBV4-1 and TRBJ2-3; 11 nucleotides match TRBD2. Germline V gene sequence: CDR1 MGHRA, CDR2 YSYEKL. V gave up 0 bases and J gave up 5 bases; unmatched junction bases: 4. The CDR3 sequence is 16 residues long. The CDR3 DNA reads TGCGCCAGCAGCCAAGAACTAGCGGGAGATGTAGATACGCAGTATTTT. It codes for CASSQELAGDVDTQYF.

The J gene is TRBJ2-7, the V gene TRBV28, with D possibly matching TRBD1 (6 bases). The germline V gene has CDR1 MDHEN and CDR2 SYDVKM. V lost 4 bases and J 0 bases, leaving 13 bases between the germline ends. There are 15 residues in the CDR3. The CDR3 region is CASSSPHRVSYEQYF. The CDR3 coding sequence is TGTGCCAGCAGTTCCCCTCACAGGGTCTCCTACGAGCAGTACTTC.

The rearrangement joins TRBV20-1 to TRBJ2-7, with D uncertain. The CDR3 extends over 10 amino acids. V was cut by 6 bases and J by 5 bases, with 8 bases left in between. Germline CDR1 and CDR2: DFQATT and SNEGSKA (reference sequence). CDR3 in DNA: TGCAGTGCCCAAGGGAACGAGCAGTACTTC. As protein: CSAQGNEQYF.

On this clonotype: The junction and the germline gene differ at one end; a read error may be behind it. J is TRBJ1-1 and V is TRBV28, with D hard to call. This CDR3 comprises 12 residues. Germline values: CDR1 MDHEN, CDR2 SYDVKM. The CDR3, as DNA: TGTGCCACCAGGCTTCCGAACACTGAATCTTTCTTT. Its protein product is CATRLPNTESFF.

On this clonotype itself: A clone one base away is much larger, so this may be a read error. The chain recombines TRBV20-1 with TRBJ2-1; maybe TRBD2 (5 bases). Germline V CDR1 and CDR2: DFQATT, SNEGSKA (reference sequence). V gave up 0 bases and J gave up 2 bases, with 11 bases separating them. The CDR3 length is 15 residues. CDR3 residues: CSARDRRLPYNEQFF. In DNA form, the CDR3 reads TGCAGTGCTAGAGATCGGCGACTACCCTACAATGAGCAGTTCTTC.

This clonotype was observed a few times. The chain uses TRBV28 and TRBJ1-1; no firm D call. V lost 7 bases, J lost 7 bases, and 16 bases lay in between. The CDR3 runs 13 residues. Germline V CDR1 and CDR2: MDHEN, SYDVKM. The CDR3 coding sequence is TGTGCCAGCACTCCTCCACCGGGGAATGAAGCTTTCTTT. Residues: CASTPPPGNEAFF. Using reference TRBV28 and TRBJ1-1 for the parts outside the CDR3, the full variable domain is DVKVTQSSRYLVKRTGEKVFLECVQDMDHENMFWYRQDPGLGLRLIYFSYDVKMKEKGDIPEGYSVSREKKERFSLILESASTNQTSMYLCASTPPPGNEAFFGQGTRLTVV.

In DNA form, the CDR3 reads TGTGCCAGCCGCCTAACCGTAGGACTAGCGGCCTCCTACGAGCAGTACTTC. It yields the protein CASRLTVGLAASYEQYF. The chain joins TRBV27 to TRBJ2-7; 10 bases are a match to TRBD2. The ends lost 8 bases at V and 0 bases at J; junction bases unmatched: 13. The CDR3 is made up of 17 amino acids. CDR1 MNHEY and CDR2 SMNVEV come from the germline V gene (reference sequence).

Of note for this clonotype: The junction differs from germline at one of its ends, possibly a read error. The V and J genes are TRBV20-1 and TRBJ2-5; 9 nucleotides agree with TRBD1. This CDR3 has 15 residues. The germline V gene encodes CDR1 DFQATT and CDR2 SNEGSKA (reference sequence). The CDR3 bases are TGCAGTGCTACCTCCCTACAGGGGGCGCGAGAGACCCACTACTTC. It encodes CSATSLQGARETHYF.

Remarks on this clonotype: It may be a read error: a sequence one base away is much more abundant. This sequence joins TRBV27 and TRBJ2-3; unclear D gene. With 5 bases removed from V and 9 bases from J, the gap between germline ends came to 18 bases. Germline-derived CDR1 and CDR2 are MNHEY and SMNVEV (reference sequence). The CDR3 runs 14 residues. CDR3 DNA sequence: TGTGCCAGCAGTCCCTCGATCTCTGTCTACACGCAGTATTTT. It is translated as CASSPSISVYTQYF.

J is TRBJ1-2 and V is TRBV19; no clear D. The germline CDR1 and CDR2 sequences are LNHDA and SQIVND (reference sequence). V lost 3 bases and J lost 4, with 15 bases in between. The CDR3 totals 15 residues. CDR3 sequence reads: CASSISVWGIYGYTF. The CDR3 DNA is TGTGCCAGTAGTATCTCCGTTTGGGGAATCTATGGCTACACCTTC.